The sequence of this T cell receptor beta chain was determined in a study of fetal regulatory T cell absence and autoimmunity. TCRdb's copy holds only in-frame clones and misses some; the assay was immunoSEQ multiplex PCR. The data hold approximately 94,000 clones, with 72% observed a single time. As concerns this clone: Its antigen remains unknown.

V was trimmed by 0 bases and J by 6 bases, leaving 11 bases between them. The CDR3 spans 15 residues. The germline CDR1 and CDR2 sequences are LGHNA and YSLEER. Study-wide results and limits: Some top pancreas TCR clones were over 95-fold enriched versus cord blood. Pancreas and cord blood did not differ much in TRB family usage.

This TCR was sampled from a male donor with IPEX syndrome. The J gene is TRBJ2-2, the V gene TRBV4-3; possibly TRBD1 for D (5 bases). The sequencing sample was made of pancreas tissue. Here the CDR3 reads CASSQEGLGAGELFF. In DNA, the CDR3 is TGCGCCAGCAGCCAAGAAGGCTTAGGGGCCGGGGAGCTGTTTTTT.